The entry below gives a single TCR beta chain sequence along with its context. As yet, its antigen is unknown. The record originates from a study of T cells in localized non-small cell lung cancer. Study observations and caveats: The study detected a median roughly 61 of the top 100 tumor clones in adjacent lung. Among the tissues sampled, uninvolved adjacent lung had the highest T cell clonality, above tumor. Longer overall survival associated with higher blood T cell density; shorter survival with higher adjacent-lung clonality.

Here immunoSEQ multiplex PCR was the method, and the copy in TCRdb shows in-frame clones only, minus some. Here the sample spans about 940 clones, about 24% being singletons. The ends were cut back, 2 bases at V and 3 bases at J, with 11 bases in the middle. Germline CDR1 GTSNPN, CDR2 SVGIG (reference sequence). This CDR3 contains 13 residues. This clonotype originated in a man between 40 and 70 years old with stage I squamous cell lung carcinoma. The specimen comprised normal lung tissue next to the tumor, sampled before any cancer treatment. V usage is TRBV30 and J usage is TRBJ2-7, with D uncertain. This chain's CDR3 is CAWSIRPNYEQYF. CDR3 DNA: TGTGCCTGGAGTATAAGACCTAACTACGAGCAGTACTTC.